Given below is one T cell receptor beta chain in context. The CDR3 is made up of 13 amino acids. V shed 4 bases and J shed 12 bases, with 16 bases lying between them. CDR1 and CDR2 (germline): SGHAT, FQDESV (reference sequence). This specimen belongs to a study of memory CD4+ T cells and cytomegalovirus serostatus. Clones were read by immunoSEQ multiplex PCR, and TCRdb kept only the in-frame ones, dropping some. The top ten clones hold more than 0.65% of a sample with around 54,000 clones, roughly 80% of them seen once. The sort gate was single viable CD3+CD4+CD8-CD45RO+ cells for memory CD4+ T cells. Donors' CMV status reflects serum IgG against pp150, pp28, p38, p52.

The clonotype originates from an adult in good health and CMV-seronegative. Sequenced material: memory CD4+ T cells from blood. V gene TRBV11-1 combines with J gene TRBJ2-1; tentatively, D is TRBD2 (6 bases). The CDR3 DNA reads TGTGCCAGCAGCTCCGGGACTCCCGAGAGGCAGTTCTTC. Residues: CASSSGTPERQFF.